This entry describes one TCR beta chain. The antigen is undetermined. Looked up from germline, CDR1 is SGHTA and CDR2 is FQGNSA. Unmatched junction bases numbered 7, after V lost 5 bases and J lost 3 bases. The CDR3 consists of 14 residues. The people who gave samples were healthy Caucasians from Russia, aged about 6 to 100. Isolation per sample recovered at least 7 million PBMCs. The data derive from a study of blood T cells in healthy people across ages. The study, taken as a whole, reports: Diversity estimated from one million T cells was considered an underestimate. The long-lived group displayed more naive CD4+ cells, plus higher diversity, than the aged donors did.

A second about 6 to 11 cycle PCR used barcoded and J-beta primers. TCRdb called the 5' RACE reads again in MiXCR, with one record for every CDR3 protein. Of roughly 1.5 million distinct CDR3 sequences in the sample, approximately 42% were seen once. What was sequenced was blood. The chain uses TRBV7-2 and TRBJ2-7; 7 bases are shared with TRBD1. This sequence was found in a woman younger than 35 in good health. CDR3 sequence (DNA): TGTGCCAGCAGCCGGGACAGTGTGAACTACGAGCAGTACTTC. Encoded protein: CASSRDSVNYEQYF.